The clone carrying this TCR beta chain was found a few times. The antigen is unknown. The data were taken from a study of cytomegalovirus exposure and HLA in healthy donors. Points from the study as a whole: Versus the approximately 670-donor mean, an Asian-associated ancestry cluster reportedly showed fewer N-insertions in a later analysis. The study dropped some indistinguishable V segments, TRBV6-2 and TRBV6-3 among them. A later analysis, which compared TCR beta chains of equal frequency, found the HLA-associated ones more clonally expanded.

The primer mix had 60 Vbeta and 13 Jbeta primers. Measured with immunoSEQ multiplex PCR; TCRdb has only the in-frame clones, and not every one. The top ten hold 1.5% to 2% of the sample, which has some 150,000 clones, about a tenth seen once. CDR1 is MGHRA and CDR2 is YSYEKL in the germline V gene. Trimming at V came to 0 bases and at J to 8 bases, leaving 12 bases not matched to a gene. CDR3 length equals 18 residues. The sample comprised PBMCs. This rearrangement joins TRBV4-1 to TRBJ2-1; 11 nucleotides match TRBD2. The clonotype originates from a male donor in good health and CMV-seronegative. The CDR3 coding sequence is TGCGCCAGCAGCCAAGATTTCCCACTAGCGGGAGAGGTCCATGAGCAGTTCTTC. Translated: CASSQDFPLAGEVHEQFF.